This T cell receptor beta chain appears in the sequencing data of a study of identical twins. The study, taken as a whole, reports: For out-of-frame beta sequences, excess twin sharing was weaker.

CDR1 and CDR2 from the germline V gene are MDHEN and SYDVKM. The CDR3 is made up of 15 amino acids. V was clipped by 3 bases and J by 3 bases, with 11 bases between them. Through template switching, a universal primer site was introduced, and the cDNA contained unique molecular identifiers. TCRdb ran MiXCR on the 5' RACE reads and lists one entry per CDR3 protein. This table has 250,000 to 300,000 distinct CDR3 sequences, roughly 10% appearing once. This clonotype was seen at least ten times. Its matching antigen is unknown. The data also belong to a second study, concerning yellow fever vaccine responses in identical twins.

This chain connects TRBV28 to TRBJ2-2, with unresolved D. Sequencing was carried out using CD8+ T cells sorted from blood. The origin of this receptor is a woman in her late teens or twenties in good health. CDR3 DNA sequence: TGTGCCAGCAGTTTGTTGTCCCGTCACACCGGGGAGCTGTTTTTT. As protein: CASSLLSRHTGELFF.